This T cell receptor (beta chain) was captured by sequencing in a study of cytomegalovirus exposure and HLA in healthy donors. The overall study: The roughly 670 first-cohort repertoires shared a platform with the 120 or so validation repertoires, as reported in a later analysis. Study-wide points: The finding came from a later analysis; first-cohort TCR clusters tended to co-occur in the roughly 110 validation repertoires. For cytomegalovirus status, the classifier reportedly gave diagnoses with high specificity and sensitivity.

Worth noting for this clone: Antigen unknown.

The assay was immunoSEQ multiplex PCR, and TCRdb's table has in-frame clones only and misses some. Among around 170,000 clones, around 85% were seen once, and the ten largest hold about 17%. While the first cohort had fewer than 850 subjects, the donors belonged to the separate validation cohort of about 120 subjects. The sequence came from a man younger than 35 in good health and CMV-seropositive. Sequencing was done on a sample of PBMCs.

The CDR3 DNA sequence: TGTGCCAGCAGTTTGGCGGGCGTTTACAATGAGCAGTTCTTC. Translating gives CASSLAGVYNEQFF. The chain is built from TRBV28 and TRBJ2-1, with D possibly being TRBD2 (5 bases). This CDR3 has 14 residues. V was shortened by 3 bases and J by 4 bases, with 10 bases between the two germline ends. Germline CDR1 reads MDHEN; CDR2 reads SYDVKM.